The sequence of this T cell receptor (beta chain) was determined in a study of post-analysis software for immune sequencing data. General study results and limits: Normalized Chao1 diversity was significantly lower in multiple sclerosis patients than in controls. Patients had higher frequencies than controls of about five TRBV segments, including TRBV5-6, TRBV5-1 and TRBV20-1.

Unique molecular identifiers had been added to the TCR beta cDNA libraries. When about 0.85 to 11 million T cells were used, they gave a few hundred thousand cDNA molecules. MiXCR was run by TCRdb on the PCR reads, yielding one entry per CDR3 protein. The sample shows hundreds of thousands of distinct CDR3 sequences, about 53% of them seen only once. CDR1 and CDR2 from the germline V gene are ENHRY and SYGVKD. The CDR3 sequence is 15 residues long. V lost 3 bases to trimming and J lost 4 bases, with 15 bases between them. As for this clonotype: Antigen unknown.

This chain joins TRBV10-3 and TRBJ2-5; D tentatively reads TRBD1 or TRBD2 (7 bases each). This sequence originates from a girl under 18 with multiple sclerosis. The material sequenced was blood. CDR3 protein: CAISDPRRGGETQYF. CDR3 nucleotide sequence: TGTGCCATCAGTGACCCGCGCAGGGGGGGAGAGACCCAGTACTTC.